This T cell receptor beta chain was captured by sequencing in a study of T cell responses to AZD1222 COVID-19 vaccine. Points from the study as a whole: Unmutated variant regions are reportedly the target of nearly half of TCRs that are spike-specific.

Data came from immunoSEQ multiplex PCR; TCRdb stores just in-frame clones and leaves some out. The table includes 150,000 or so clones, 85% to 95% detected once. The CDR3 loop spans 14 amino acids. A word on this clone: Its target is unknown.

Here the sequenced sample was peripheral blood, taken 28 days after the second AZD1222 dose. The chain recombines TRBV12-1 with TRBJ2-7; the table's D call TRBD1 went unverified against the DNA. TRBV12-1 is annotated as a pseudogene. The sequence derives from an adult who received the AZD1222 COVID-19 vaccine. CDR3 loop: CASSFGSQGHEQYF. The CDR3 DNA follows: TGTGCCAGCAGCTTTGGTTCCCAGGGCCACGAGCAGTACTTC.